The 19 T cell receptor beta chains below were found in one sample sequenced in a study of T cell clonality in common variable immunodeficiency. General study findings and limits: Common variable immunodeficiency TCR beta sequences reportedly had fewer deletions and N-nucleotide insertions.

Sequencing used immunoSEQ multiplex PCR; TCRdb keeps in-frame clones, though not all of them. Reported are over 11,000 clones, none seen only once; the ten largest carry over 8%. These receptors have no identified antigens. Material for sequencing was peripheral blood mononuclear cells. All receptors come from a human donor with common variable immunodeficiency.

As regards this clone: Read data end 3 residues before the CDR3 end; the end is taken from the germline J gene. The V gene is TRBV5-6, the J gene TRBJ2-7; 7 positions agree with TRBD1. Germline-derived CDR1 and CDR2 are SGHDT and YYEEEE. CDR3 length: 14 amino acids. V shed 4 bases and J 2 bases; nucleotides not matched to a gene: 6. CDR3 bases read: TGTGCCAGCAGCCTAAGACAGGGACCCTACGAG. As protein: CASSLRQGPYE. The CDR3, in full, reads CASSLRQGPYEQYF.

Regarding this clone: The CDR3 end falls 3 residues outside the read, so it is completed with the germline J gene. This chain uses TRBV7-6 with TRBJ1-1; D possibly corresponds to TRBD1 (5 bases). The V and J ends lost 4 bases and 5 bases respectively, with 11 bases between them. In germline, CDR1 is SGHVS, CDR2 FNYEAQ. CDR3 length: 13 amino acids. The DNA read from the CDR3 is TGTGCCAGCAGCTCGGTTAGGGGAACTGAA. It translates to CASSSVRGTE. The whole CDR3 is CASSSVRGTEAFF.

On this clone itself: Coverage ceases 3 residues before the CDR3 finishes, and the germline J gene fills in the end. The chain joins TRBV7-2 to TRBJ2-7, with 9 bases aligning to TRBD1. With V trimmed by 0 bases and J by 3 bases, 9 bases remained unmatched. The germline V gene has CDR1 SGHTA and CDR2 FQGNSA. CDR3 size: 17 residues. The covered CDR3 bases are TGTGCCAGCAGCTTAGCCCTGACGACGACAGGGGGCTACGAG. Residues: CASSLALTTTGGYE. The complete CDR3 reads CASSLALTTTGGYEQYF.

In regard to this clone: Sequencing ends 3 residues short of the CDR3 end; the germline J gene provides the rest. The chain joins TRBV7-9 to TRBJ1-3, with D possibly being TRBD1 (6 bases). V was pared by 2 bases and J by 2 bases, with 10 bases between. There are 15 residues in the CDR3. CDR1 SEHNR and CDR2 FQNEAQ come from the germline V gene (reference sequence). Partial CDR3 DNA: TGTGCCAGCAGCTTAATTCAGGGGACTGGAAACACC. As protein: CASSLIQGTGNT. The CDR3 in its entirety is CASSLIQGTGNTIYF. The variable domain in full, with the rest retrieved from reference TRBV7-9 and TRBJ1-3, is DTGVSQNPRHKITKRGQNVTFRCDPISEHNRLYWYRQTLGQGPEFLTYFQNEAQLEKSRLLSDRFSAERPKGSFSTLEIQRTEQGDSAMYLCASSLIQGTGNTIYFGEGSWLTVV.

Details on this clone: The read terminates 3 residues before the CDR3 end, so the remaining end is supplied by the germline J gene. The chain employs TRBV10-3 and TRBJ2-7; a possible D gene is TRBD2 (6 bases). Trimming took off 4 bases at V and 6 bases at J, with 16 bases between the two ends. CDR3 length: 14 residues. The germline gives CDR1 ENHRY, CDR2 SYGVKD. The CDR3 spells CAISGGLPRIEQYF. CDR3 DNA (partial): TGTGCCATCAGTGGGGGACTCCCCCGAATCGAG.

This clone occurred a few times. The read halts 3 residues ahead of the CDR3 end, with the missing end drawn from the germline J gene. The V call is TRBV23-1, the J call TRBJ2-3, with TRBD1 as a possible D gene (5 bases). TRBV23-1 has ORF status, its function being uncertain. The CDR3 loop spans 14 amino acids. V was trimmed by 3 bases and J by 5 bases, leaving 12 bases between them. The CDR3 DNA, read in part, is TGCGCCAGCAGTCATGGCAGGGTTGTAGATACG. It yields the protein CASSHGRVVDT. In full, the CDR3 is CASSHGRVVDTQYF.

Within the sample, this clone is medium-sized. Sequencing ends 3 residues short of the CDR3 end; the germline J gene provides the rest. This chain connects TRBV20-1 to TRBJ1-1; a possible D gene is TRBD1 (6 bases). The germline gives CDR1 DFQATT, CDR2 SNEGSKA (reference sequence). With 6 bases removed from V and 4 bases from J, the gap between germline ends came to 15 bases. The length of the CDR3 is 13 residues. CDR3: CSAGDTSGTEAFF. CDR3 bases read: TGCAGTGCGGGGGACACCTCGGGCACTGAA.

Points on this clone: Read coverage stops 3 residues before the CDR3 terminus; the germline J gene supplies the remainder. The chain links TRBV6-2 or TRBV6-3 to TRBJ1-5; D unclear. The germline V gene encodes CDR1 MNHEY and CDR2 SVGEGT. This CDR3 comprises 14 residues. V was shortened by 11 bases and J by 6 bases, with 20 bases between the two germline ends. Partial CDR3 DNA: TGTGCCGTAAACAACGGCAGGTCCGGTCAGCCC. Its translation: CAVNNGRSGQP. The full CDR3 protein reads CAVNNGRSGQPQHF.

Comments on this clone: The observed sequence ends 3 residues before the CDR3 terminus, with the missing tail filled in from the germline J gene. V gene TRBV18 combines with J gene TRBJ2-3, with TRBD2 matching over 8 bases. Germline-derived CDR1 and CDR2 are KGHSH and LQKENI. The V and J ends lost 3 bases and 4 bases, in that order; junction bases with no gene match: 3. The length of the CDR3 is 14 residues. The CDR3 DNA, read in part, is TGTGCCAGCTCACCGGGACTAGGAGCAGATACG. Its protein product is CASSPGLGADT. The full CDR3 reads CASSPGLGADTQYF.

This clone was picked up a small number of times. The observed sequence ends 3 residues before the CDR3 terminus, with the missing tail filled in from the germline J gene. The chain links TRBV7-3 to TRBJ2-6, with D perhaps matching TRBD2 (5 bases). Trimming took 0 bases from V and 4 from J, leaving 13 bases between them. The CDR3 is 17 residues long. Germline-derived CDR1 and CDR2 are SGHTA and FQGTGA. Partial CDR3 DNA: TGTGCCAGCAGCTTAACGCTTGGAGGCGGAGGGGCCAACGTC. Protein: CASSLTLGGGGANV. The full CDR3 is CASSLTLGGGGANVLTF.

In this sample, this clone turned up a few times. The read terminates 3 residues ahead of where the CDR3 ends, so the germline J gene completes it. This chain links TRBV7-9 with TRBJ1-1; D remains ambiguous. Germline loops: CDR1 SEHNR, CDR2 FQNEAQ (reference sequence). V shed 5 bases and J shed 4 bases, with 14 bases lying between them. This CDR3 is 14 amino acids long. CDR3 DNA, as far as it was read: TGTGCCAGCAGCCCTGCGGGGTCGGGCACTGAA. It translates to CASSPAGSGTE. Given in full, the CDR3 is CASSPAGSGTEAFF. Complete variable domain (other parts from reference TRBV7-9 and TRBJ1-1): DTGVSQNPRHKITKRGQNVTFRCDPISEHNRLYWYRQTLGQGPEFLTYFQNEAQLEKSRLLSDRFSAERPKGSFSTLEIQRTEQGDSAMYLCASSPAGSGTEAFFGQGTRLTVV.

On this clone: The CDR3 end lies 3 residues beyond the end of the read and is filled in from the germline J gene. The V and J genes are TRBV7-2 and TRBJ2-5, with D possibly being TRBD2 (6 bases). The CDR3 is made up of 14 amino acids. Germline V gene sequence: CDR1 SGHTA, CDR2 FQGNSA. Trimming pared 8 bases from V and 0 bases from J, leaving 13 bases between. The chain's CDR3 is CASGGRGYQETQYF. Incomplete CDR3 DNA: TGTGCCAGCGGAGGGCGGGGATACCAAGAGACC.

This clone has only a few counts. The read terminates 3 residues ahead of where the CDR3 ends, so the germline J gene completes it. The chain has TRBV30 and TRBJ2-2; D is perhaps TRBD2 (5 bases). Per the germline V gene, CDR1 is GTSNPN and CDR2 is SVGIG (reference sequence). V lost 4 bases to trimming and J lost 9 bases, with 12 bases between them. The CDR3 sequence is 12 residues long. CDR3 bases read: TGTGCCTGGAAGCGGAAGACTCGGGAG. As protein: CAWKRKTRE. Given in full, the CDR3 is CAWKRKTRELFF.

For this clone: The CDR3 goes on 3 residues after the read ends, and that part is filled in from the germline J gene. The chain employs TRBV7-9 and TRBJ1-6; D remains unclear. Trimming left V 5 bases short and J 7 bases short, with 6 bases between. There are 12 residues in the CDR3. Germline values: CDR1 SEHNR, CDR2 FQNEAQ (reference sequence). Incomplete CDR3 DNA: TGTGCCAGCAGCCAGAGAAATTCACCC. Residues: CASSQRNSP. The entire CDR3 protein reads CASSQRNSPLHF.

CDR3 DNA (partial): TGTGCCAGTAGAACGGGACACCGGCTGAACACCGGGGAG. This translates into CASRTGHRLNTGE. The whole CDR3 protein reads CASRTGHRLNTGELFF. The chain couples TRBV19 to TRBJ2-2; a weak D match, TRBD1 (6 bases). The read terminates 3 residues ahead of where the CDR3 ends, so the germline J gene completes it. V was pared by 6 bases and J by 1 base, with 15 bases between. The germline CDR1 and CDR2 sequences are LNHDA and SQIVND (reference sequence). The CDR3 spans 16 residues. Filled out from reference TRBV19 and TRBJ2-2, the complete variable domain reads DGGITQSPKYLFRKEGQNVTLSCEQNLNHDAMYWYRQDPGQGLRLIYYSQIVNDFQKGDIAEGYSVSREKKESFPLTVTSAQKNPTAFYLCASRTGHRLNTGELFFGEGSRLTVL.

This clone turned up a few times. The CDR3 extends 3 residues past the end of the read, so its final part is completed from the germline J gene. J is TRBJ2-7 and V is TRBV20-1; 7 bases map to TRBD1. Germline assignment: CDR1 DFQATT and CDR2 SNEGSKA (reference sequence). This CDR3 has 12 amino acids. After removal of 7 bases from V and 3 bases from J, the junction contained 6 bases not matched to a gene. The chain's CDR3 is CSVRDRHYEQYF. CDR3 bases read: TGCAGTGTTAGGGACAGACACTACGAG.

Only a few counts were recorded for this clone. With the read ending 3 residues before the CDR3 end, the germline J gene is used to fill in that end. The chain recombines TRBV7-9 with TRBJ1-6; 9 bases align to TRBD1. The CDR3 spans 15 residues. Germline-derived CDR1 and CDR2 are SEHNR and FQNEAQ (reference sequence). The V gene end was trimmed by 8 bases and the J gene end by 5 bases; junction bases not matched to a gene: 7. The CDR3 sequence is CASSVGTGNNSPLHF. The CDR3 DNA, read in part, is TGTGCCAGCTCGGTCGGGACAGGGAATAATTCACCC.

By sample share, this clone is medium-sized. The read gets to within 3 residues of the CDR3 end, and the germline J gene fills in the rest. The chain recombines TRBV4-1 with TRBJ2-7, with TRBD1 matching over 9 bases. This CDR3 is 15 amino acids long. Germline values: CDR1 MGHRA, CDR2 YSYEKL. V shed 4 bases and J 3 bases; nucleotides not matched to a gene: 7. The CDR3 here is CASSLGTGSHYEQYF. The CDR3 DNA, read in part, is TGCGCCAGCAGCCTTGGGACAGGGAGTCACTACGAG.

This clone has a count of ten or more. From the germline J gene comes the end of the CDR3, since the read stops 3 residues before it. The rearrangement joins TRBV18 to TRBJ1-5; 9 positions agree with TRBD1. The germline V gene has CDR1 KGHSH and CDR2 LQKENI. Germline trimming cut 5 bases from V and 5 bases from J; bases unmatched to any gene: 4. The CDR3 loop spans 14 amino acids. CDR3 protein: CASSGGQGDQPQHF. CDR3 bases read: TGTGCCAGCTCAGGGGGACAGGGTGATCAGCCC.